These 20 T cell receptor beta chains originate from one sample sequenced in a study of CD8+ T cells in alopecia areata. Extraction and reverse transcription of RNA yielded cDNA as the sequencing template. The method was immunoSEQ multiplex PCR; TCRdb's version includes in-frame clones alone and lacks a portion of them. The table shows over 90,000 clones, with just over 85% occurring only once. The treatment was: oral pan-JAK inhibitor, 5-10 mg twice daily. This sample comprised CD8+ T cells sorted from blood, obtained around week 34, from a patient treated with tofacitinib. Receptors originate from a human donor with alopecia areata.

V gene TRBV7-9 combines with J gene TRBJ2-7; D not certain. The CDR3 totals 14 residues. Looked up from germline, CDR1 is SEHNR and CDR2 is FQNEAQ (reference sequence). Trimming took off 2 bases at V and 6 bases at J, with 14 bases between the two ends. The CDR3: CASSLTPGSLEQYF. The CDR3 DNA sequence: TGTGCCAGCAGCTTAACTCCCGGAAGTCTCGAGCAGTACTTC.

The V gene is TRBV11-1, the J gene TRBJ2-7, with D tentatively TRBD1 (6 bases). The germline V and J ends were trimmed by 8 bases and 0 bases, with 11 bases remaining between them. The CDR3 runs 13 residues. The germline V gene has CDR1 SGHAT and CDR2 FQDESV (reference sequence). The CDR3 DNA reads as TGTGCCAGCCGGGACACCCTCTCCTACGAGCAGTACTTC. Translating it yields CASRDTLSYEQYF.

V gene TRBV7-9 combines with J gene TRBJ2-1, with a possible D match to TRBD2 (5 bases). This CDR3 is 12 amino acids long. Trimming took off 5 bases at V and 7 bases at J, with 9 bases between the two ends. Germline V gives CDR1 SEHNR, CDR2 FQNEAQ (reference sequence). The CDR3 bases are TGTGCCAGCAGCGAGCGGTGGAATGAGCAGTTCTTC. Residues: CASSERWNEQFF.

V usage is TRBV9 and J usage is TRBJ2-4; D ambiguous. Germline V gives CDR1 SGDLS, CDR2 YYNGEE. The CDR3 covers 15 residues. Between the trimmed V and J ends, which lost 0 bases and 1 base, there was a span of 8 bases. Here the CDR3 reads CASSVGLGAKNIQYF. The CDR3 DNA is TGTGCCAGCAGCGTAGGGCTGGGTGCCAAAAACATTCAGTACTTC.

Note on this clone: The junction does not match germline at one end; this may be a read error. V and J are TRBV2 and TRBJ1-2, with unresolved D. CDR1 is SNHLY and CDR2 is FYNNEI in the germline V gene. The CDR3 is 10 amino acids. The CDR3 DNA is TGTGCCAGCAGTGACAGCAAACTTTCCTTC. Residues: CASSDSKLSF. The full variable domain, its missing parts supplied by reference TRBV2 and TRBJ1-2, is EPEVTQTPSHQVTQMGQEVILRCVPISNHLYFYWYRQILGQKVEFLVSFYNNEISEKSEIFDDQFSVERPDGSNFTLKIRSTKLEDSAMYFCASSDSKLSFGSGTRLTVV.

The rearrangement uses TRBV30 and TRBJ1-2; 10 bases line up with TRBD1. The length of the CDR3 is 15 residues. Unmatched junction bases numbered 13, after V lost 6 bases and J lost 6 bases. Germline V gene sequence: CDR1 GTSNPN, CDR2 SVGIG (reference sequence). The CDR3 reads CACEALPGQGHGYTF. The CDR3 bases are TGTGCCTGCGAAGCCCTACCGGGACAGGGGCATGGCTACACCTTC.

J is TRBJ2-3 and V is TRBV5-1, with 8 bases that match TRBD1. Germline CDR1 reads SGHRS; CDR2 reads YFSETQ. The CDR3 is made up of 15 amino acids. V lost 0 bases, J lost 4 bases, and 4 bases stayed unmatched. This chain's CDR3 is CASSLVQGASDTQYF. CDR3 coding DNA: TGCGCCAGCAGCTTGGTTCAGGGGGCGTCAGATACGCAGTATTTT.

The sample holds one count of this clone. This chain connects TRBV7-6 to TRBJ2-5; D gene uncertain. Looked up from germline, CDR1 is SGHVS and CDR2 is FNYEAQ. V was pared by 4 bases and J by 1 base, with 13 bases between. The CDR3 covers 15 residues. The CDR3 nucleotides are TGTGCCAGCAGCTCCCTGACGGACGTCCAAGAGACCCAGTACTTC. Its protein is CASSSLTDVQETQYF.

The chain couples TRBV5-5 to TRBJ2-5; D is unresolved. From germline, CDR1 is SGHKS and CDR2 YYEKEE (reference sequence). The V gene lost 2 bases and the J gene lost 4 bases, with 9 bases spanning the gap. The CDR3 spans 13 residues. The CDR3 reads CASSFPNGETQYF. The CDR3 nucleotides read TGTGCCAGCAGCTTCCCAAACGGAGAGACCCAGTACTTC. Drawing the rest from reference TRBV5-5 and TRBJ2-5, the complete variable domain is DAGVTQSPTHLIKTRGQQVTLRCSPISGHKSVSWYQQVLGQGPQFIFQYYEKEERGRGNFPDRFSARQFPNYSSELNVNALLLGDSALYLCASSFPNGETQYFGPGTRLLVL.

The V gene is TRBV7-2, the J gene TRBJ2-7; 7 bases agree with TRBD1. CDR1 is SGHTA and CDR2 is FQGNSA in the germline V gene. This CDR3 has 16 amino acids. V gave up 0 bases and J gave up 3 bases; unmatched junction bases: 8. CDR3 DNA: TGTGCCAGCAGCTTAGCGCTCGGGACAGCCGTCTACGAGCAGTACTTC. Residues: CASSLALGTAVYEQYF.

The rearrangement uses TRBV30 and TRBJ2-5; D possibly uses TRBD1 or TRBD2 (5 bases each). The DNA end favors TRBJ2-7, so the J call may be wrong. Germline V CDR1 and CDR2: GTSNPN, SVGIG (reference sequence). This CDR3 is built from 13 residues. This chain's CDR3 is CASSVGDLYEQYF. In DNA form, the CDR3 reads TGTGCCTCATCTGTGGGGGACCTCTACGAGCAGTACTTC.

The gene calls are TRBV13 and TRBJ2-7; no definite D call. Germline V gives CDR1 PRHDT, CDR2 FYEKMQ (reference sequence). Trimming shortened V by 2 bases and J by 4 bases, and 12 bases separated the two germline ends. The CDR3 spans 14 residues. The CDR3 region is CASSLSWGGYEQYF. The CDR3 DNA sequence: TGTGCCAGCAGCTTAAGTTGGGGTGGTTACGAGCAGTACTTC.

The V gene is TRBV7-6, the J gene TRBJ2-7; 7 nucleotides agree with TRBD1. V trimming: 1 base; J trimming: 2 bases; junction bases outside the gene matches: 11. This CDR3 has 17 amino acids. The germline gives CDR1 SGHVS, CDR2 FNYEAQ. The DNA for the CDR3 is TGTGCCAGCAGCTTAGGCCTCGGACAGGTTCGCCCCTACGAGCAGTACTTC. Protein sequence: CASSLGLGQVRPYEQYF.

Written as DNA, the CDR3 is TGTGCCAGCAGCCAAGATGGGGCCGGGGTCGTGAACACTGAAGCTTTCTTT. Encoded protein: CASSQDGAGVVNTEAFF. The chain is built from TRBV4-2 and TRBJ1-1, with D possibly TRBD1 on 5 matching bases. The CDR3 is made up of 17 amino acids. V lost 0 bases, J lost 0 bases, and 14 bases lay in between. Germline assignment: CDR1 LGHNA and CDR2 YNFKEQ.

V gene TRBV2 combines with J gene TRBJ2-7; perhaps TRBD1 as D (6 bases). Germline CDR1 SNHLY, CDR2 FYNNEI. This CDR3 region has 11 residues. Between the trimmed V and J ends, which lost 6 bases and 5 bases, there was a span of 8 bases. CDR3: CASRDSHEQYF. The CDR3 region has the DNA TGTGCCAGCAGGGACAGTCACGAGCAGTACTTC.

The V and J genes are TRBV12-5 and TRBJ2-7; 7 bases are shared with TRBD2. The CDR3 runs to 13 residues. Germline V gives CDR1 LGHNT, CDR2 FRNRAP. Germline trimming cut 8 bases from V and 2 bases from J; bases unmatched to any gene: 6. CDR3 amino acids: CASRSGEAYEQYF. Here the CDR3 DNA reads TGTGCTAGTAGAAGCGGGGAAGCCTACGAGCAGTACTTC. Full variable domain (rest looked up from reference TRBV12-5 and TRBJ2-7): DARVTQTPRHKVTEMGQEVTMRCQPILGHNTVFWYRQTMMQGLELLAYFRNRAPLDDSGMPKDRFSAEMPDATLATLKIQPSEPRDSAVYFCASRSGEAYEQYFGPGTRLTVT.

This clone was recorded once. The CDR3 protein is CASSTPGFQETQYF. In DNA, the CDR3 is TGTGCCAGCAGCACCCCTGGGTTCCAAGAGACCCAGTACTTC. This rearrangement joins TRBV11-2 to TRBJ2-5; D gene uncertain. Germline loops: CDR1 SGHAT, CDR2 FQNNGV. The CDR3 runs 14 residues. Trimming removed 5 bases at V and 1 base at J, with 11 bases between.

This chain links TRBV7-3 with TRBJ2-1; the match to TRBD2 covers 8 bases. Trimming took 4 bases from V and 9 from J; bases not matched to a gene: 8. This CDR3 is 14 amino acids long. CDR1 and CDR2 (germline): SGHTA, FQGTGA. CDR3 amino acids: CASSSPPGGSEQFF. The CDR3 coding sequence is TGTGCCAGCAGCTCTCCCCCGGGGGGGAGTGAGCAGTTCTTC.

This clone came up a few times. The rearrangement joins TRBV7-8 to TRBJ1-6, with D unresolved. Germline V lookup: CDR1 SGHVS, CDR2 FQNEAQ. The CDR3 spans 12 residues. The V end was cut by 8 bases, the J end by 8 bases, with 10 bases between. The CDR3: CASSLGYSPLHF. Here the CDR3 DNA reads TGTGCCAGCTCCCTTGGCTATTCACCCCTCCACTTT. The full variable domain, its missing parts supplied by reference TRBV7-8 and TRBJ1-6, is GAGVSQSPRYKVAKRGQDVALRCDPISGHVSLFWYQQALGQGPEFLTYFQNEAQLDKSGLPSDRFFAERPEGSVSTLKIQRTQQEDSAVYLCASSLGYSPLHFGNGTRLTVT.

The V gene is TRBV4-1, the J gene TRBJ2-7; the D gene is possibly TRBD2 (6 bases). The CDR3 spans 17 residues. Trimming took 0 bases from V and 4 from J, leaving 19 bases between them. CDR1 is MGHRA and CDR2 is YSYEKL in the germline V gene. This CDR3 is CASSQESGDRRLYEQYF. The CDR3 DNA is TGCGCCAGCAGCCAAGAATCGGGGGACCGACGACTTTACGAGCAGTACTTC.